The clone carrying this T cell receptor beta chain was recorded only once. This specimen belongs to a study of blood T cell repertoires in COVID-19. Study-level background: Sites in the United States, Italy and Spain provided acute and convalescent COVID-19 samples.

Using immunoSEQ multiplex PCR, the repertoire was profiled, and TCRdb retains in-frame clones only, with some absent. The sample carries approximately 120,000 clones, over 80% recorded once. The age range of participants was about 18 to 95 years, with residence in under 30 US areas. Among Cohort 3 donors, those recovered had two negative PCRs, clearance, or symptom resolution. V lost 4 bases and J lost 3, with 16 bases in between. Germline loops: CDR1 LGHDT, CDR2 YNNKEL (reference sequence). The CDR3 is 16 residues long. The rearrangement joins TRBV3-1 (or the pseudogene TRBV3-2) to TRBJ1-5; D not resolved. The clonotype comes from a man younger than 40 who had recovered from COVID-19. Sequences were obtained from PBMCs or T cells enriched from blood (not recorded which). CDR3: CASSPGLREYNQPQHF. Written as DNA, the CDR3 is TGTGCCAGCAGCCCGGGTCTCCGGGAGTACAATCAGCCCCAGCATTTT.